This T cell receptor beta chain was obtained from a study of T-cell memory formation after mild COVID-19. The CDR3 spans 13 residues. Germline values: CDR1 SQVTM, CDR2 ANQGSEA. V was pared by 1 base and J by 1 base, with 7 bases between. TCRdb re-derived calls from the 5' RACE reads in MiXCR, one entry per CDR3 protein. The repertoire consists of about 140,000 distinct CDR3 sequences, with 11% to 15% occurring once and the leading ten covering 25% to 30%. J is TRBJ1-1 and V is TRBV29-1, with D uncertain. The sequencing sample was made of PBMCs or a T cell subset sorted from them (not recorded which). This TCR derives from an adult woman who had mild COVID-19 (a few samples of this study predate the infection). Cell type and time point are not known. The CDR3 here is CSVEGQPNTEAFF. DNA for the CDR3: TGCAGCGTTGAAGGGCAGCCGAACACTGAAGCTTTCTTT.